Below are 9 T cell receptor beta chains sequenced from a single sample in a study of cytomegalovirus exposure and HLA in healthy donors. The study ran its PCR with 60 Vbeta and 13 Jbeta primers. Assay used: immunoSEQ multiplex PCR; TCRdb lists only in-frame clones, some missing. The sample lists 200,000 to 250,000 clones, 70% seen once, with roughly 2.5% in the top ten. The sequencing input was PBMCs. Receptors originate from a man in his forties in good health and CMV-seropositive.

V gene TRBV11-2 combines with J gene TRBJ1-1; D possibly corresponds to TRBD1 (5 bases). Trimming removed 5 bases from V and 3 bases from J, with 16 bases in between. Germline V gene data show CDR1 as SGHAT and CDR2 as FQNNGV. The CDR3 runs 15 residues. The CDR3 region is CASSPRGVGDTEAFF. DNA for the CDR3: TGTGCCAGCAGCCCGCGGGGGGTCGGAGACACTGAAGCTTTCTTT.

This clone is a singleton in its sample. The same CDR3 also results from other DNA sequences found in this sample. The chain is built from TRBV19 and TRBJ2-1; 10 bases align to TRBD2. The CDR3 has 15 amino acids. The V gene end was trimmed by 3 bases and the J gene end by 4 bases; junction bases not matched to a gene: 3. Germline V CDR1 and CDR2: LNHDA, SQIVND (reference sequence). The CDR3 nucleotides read TGTGCCAGTAGTATCACTAGCGGGGCTTACAATGAGCAGTTCTTC. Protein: CASSITSGAYNEQFF.

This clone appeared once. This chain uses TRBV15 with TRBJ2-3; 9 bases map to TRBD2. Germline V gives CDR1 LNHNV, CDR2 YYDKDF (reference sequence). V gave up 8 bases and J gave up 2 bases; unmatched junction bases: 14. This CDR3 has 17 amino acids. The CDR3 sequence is CATLGASSGANTDTQYF. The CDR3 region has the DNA TGTGCCACCCTGGGGGCCTCTAGCGGGGCGAACACAGATACGCAGTATTTT.

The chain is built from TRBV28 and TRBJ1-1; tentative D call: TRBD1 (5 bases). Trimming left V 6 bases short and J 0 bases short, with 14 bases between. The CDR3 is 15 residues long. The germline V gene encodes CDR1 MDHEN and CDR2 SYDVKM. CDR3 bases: TGTGCCAGCAGCCCTGGGGCGACAGTGAACACTGAAGCTTTCTTT. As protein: CASSPGATVNTEAFF.

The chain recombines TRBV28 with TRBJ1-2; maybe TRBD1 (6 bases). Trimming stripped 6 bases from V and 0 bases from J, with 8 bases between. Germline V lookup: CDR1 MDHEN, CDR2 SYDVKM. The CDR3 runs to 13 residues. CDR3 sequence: CASSRQANYGYTF. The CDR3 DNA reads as TGTGCCAGCAGCCGACAGGCTAACTATGGCTACACCTTC.

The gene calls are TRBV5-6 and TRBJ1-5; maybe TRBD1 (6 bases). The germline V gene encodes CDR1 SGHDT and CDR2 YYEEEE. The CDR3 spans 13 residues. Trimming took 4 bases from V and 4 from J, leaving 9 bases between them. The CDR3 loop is CASSRTANQPQHF. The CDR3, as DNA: TGTGCCAGCAGCAGGACAGCTAATCAGCCCCAGCATTTT.

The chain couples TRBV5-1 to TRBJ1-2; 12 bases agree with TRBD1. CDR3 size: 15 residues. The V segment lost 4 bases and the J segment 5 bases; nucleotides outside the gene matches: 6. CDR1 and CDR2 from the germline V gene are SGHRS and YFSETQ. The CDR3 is CASSLGTGGDYGYTF. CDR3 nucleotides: TGCGCCAGCAGCCTGGGGACAGGGGGCGATTATGGCTACACCTTC.

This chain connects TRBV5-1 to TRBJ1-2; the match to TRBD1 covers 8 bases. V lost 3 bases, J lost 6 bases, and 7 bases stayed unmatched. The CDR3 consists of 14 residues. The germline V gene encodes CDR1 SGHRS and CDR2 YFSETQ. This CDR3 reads CASSSQGAPDGYTF. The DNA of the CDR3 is TGCGCCAGCAGCTCGCAGGGGGCGCCGGATGGCTACACCTTC.

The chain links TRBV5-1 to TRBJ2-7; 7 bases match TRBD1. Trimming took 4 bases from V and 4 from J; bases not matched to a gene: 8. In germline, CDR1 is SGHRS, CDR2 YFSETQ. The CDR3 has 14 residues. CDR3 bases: TGCGCCAGCAGCCATGGACAGGCTAGATACGAGCAGTACTTC. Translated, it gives CASSHGQARYEQYF.